The 29 T cell receptor beta chains presented below share a single source sample, sequenced in a study of blood T cells in healthy people across ages (dated by TCRdb to the mid-2010s). The receptor library was made with 5' RACE. Sequencing was performed on an Illumina HiSeq 2500. A second PCR of roughly 7 to 11 cycles was run with a J-beta primer mix and a sample-barcoded 5' primer. TCRdb passed the public sequencing reads through fastp at Q25 and MiXCR, retaining productive beta sequences. Each entry merges the rows of one CDR3 protein and shows their most common DNA and genes. For this sample the table gives roughly 900,000 distinct CDR3 sequences, of which roughly 50% were detected only once. The ten largest clonotypes hold under 15% of the sample. Sequenced material: blood. These receptors were taken from a young man in good health.

J is TRBJ1-6 and V is TRBV18, with TRBD1 matching 8 bases. CDR1 is KGHSH and CDR2 is LQKENI in the germline V gene. This CDR3 comprises 14 residues. V dropped 3 bases and J dropped 10; count of bases not matched to a gene: 5. CDR3 coding DNA: TGTGCCAGCTCACCGACAGGGGAAAGGTCACCCCTCCACTTT. Translated: CASSPTGERSPLHF. Together with reference TRBV18 and TRBJ1-6, the CDR3 gives the full variable domain: NAGVMQNPRHLVRRRGQEARLRCSPMKGHSHVYWYRQLPEEGLKFMVYLQKENIIDESGMPKERFSAEFPKEGPSILRIQQVVRGDSAAYFCASSPTGERSPLHFGNGTRLTVT.

V is TRBV7-9 and J is TRBJ2-5; D may be TRBD2 (5 bases). The CDR3 spans 12 residues. V lost 0 bases to trimming and J lost 11 bases, with 10 bases between them. The germline CDR1 and CDR2 sequences are SEHNR and FQNEAQ (reference sequence). CDR3 nucleotide sequence: TGTGCCAGCAGCTTAGCGACTGGGGAGCAGTACTTC. Encoded protein: CASSLATGEQYF.

This clonotype occurred many times. The chain couples TRBV14 to TRBJ2-7; a possible D gene is TRBD2 (6 bases). Germline CDR1 reads SGHDN; CDR2 reads FVKESK. This CDR3 has 15 residues. The ends were cut back, 1 base at V and 2 bases at J, with 12 bases in the middle. In nucleotides, the CDR3 is TGTGCCAGCAGCCAAGCGTCGGGGGAGGCCTACGAGCAGTACTTC. Amino acids: CASSQASGEAYEQYF.

V is TRBV29-1 and J is TRBJ2-3, with 13 bases aligning to TRBD2. J was trimmed by 2 bases and V by 4 bases; bases with no gene match: 3. CDR3 size: 15 residues. Germline-derived CDR1 and CDR2 are SQVTM and ANQGSEA. The CDR3 spells CSVGGTSGITDTQYF. CDR3 coding DNA: TGCAGCGTTGGGGGGACTAGCGGGATCACAGATACGCAGTATTTT.

The gene calls are TRBV29-1 and TRBJ1-1, with 8 bases identical to TRBD1. This CDR3 contains 14 residues. V shed 7 bases, J shed 5 bases, and the junction held 12 bases outside the gene matches. Germline V CDR1 and CDR2: SQVTM, ANQGSEA. CDR3 bases: TGCAGCGGCTTGCAGGGGGCGTTAGGTACTGAAGCTTTCTTT. Translating it yields CSGLQGALGTEAFF.

As DNA, the CDR3 is TGTGCCAGCAGCGTGGCAGGGAATCCTAATCAGCCCCAGCATTTT. Its protein is CASSVAGNPNQPQHF. The chain carries TRBV9 and TRBJ1-5, with D possibly being TRBD1 (5 bases). This CDR3 spans 15 amino acids. Trimming pared 2 bases from V and 4 bases from J, leaving 13 bases between. In germline, CDR1 is SGDLS, CDR2 YYNGEE. Complete variable domain (other parts from reference TRBV9 and TRBJ1-5): DSGVTQTPKHLITATGQRVTLRCSPRSGDLSVYWYQQSLDQGLQFLIQYYNGEERAKGNILERFSAQQFPDLHSELNLSSLELGDSALYFCASSVAGNPNQPQHFGDGTRLSIL.

The J gene is TRBJ1-5, the V gene TRBV4-2, with 8 bases fitting TRBD1. V gave up 7 bases and J gave up 0 bases; unmatched junction bases: 8. The CDR3 has 16 amino acids. Germline V gives CDR1 LGHNA, CDR2 YNFKEQ. CDR3 in DNA: TGTGCCAGCAACCATGACAGGGGTGATAGCAATCAGCCCCAGCATTTT. Translated: CASNHDRGDSNQPQHF.

Points on this clonotype: The junction does not match germline at one end; this may be a read error. The V gene is TRBV7-2, the J gene TRBJ2-1, with 8 bases identical to TRBD2. Germline loops: CDR1 SGHTA, CDR2 FQGNSA. The CDR3 has 16 amino acids. CDR3 bases: TGTGCCGGCAGATCTAGCGGGTCGAGCTCCTACAATGAGCAGTTCTTC. It codes for CAGRSSGSSSYNEQFF. The complete variable domain, with remaining parts taken from reference TRBV7-2 and TRBJ2-1, reads GAGVSQSPSNKVTEKGKDVELRCDPISGHTALYWYRQSLGQGLEFLIYFQGNSAPDKSGLPSDRFSAERTGGSVSTLTIQRTQQEDSAVYLCAGRSSGSSSYNEQFFGPGTRLTVL.

This clonotype showed up just once. This chain joins TRBV18 and TRBJ1-2; 8 nucleotides line up with TRBD1. Germline values: CDR1 KGHSH, CDR2 LQKENI. The CDR3 is made up of 15 amino acids. With V trimmed by 4 bases and J by 2 bases, 6 bases remained unmatched. The chain's CDR3 is CASSRDTGGNYGYTF. CDR3 coding DNA: TGTGCCAGCTCACGGGATACAGGGGGGAACTATGGCTACACCTTC.

The chain is built from TRBV7-2 and TRBJ1-1, with 9 bases lining up with TRBD1. The V gene's germline CDR1 is SGHTA and CDR2 FQGNSA. Germline trimming cut 0 bases from V and 7 bases from J; bases unmatched to any gene: 9. The CDR3 covers 16 residues. CDR3 DNA: TGTGCCAGCAGCTTAGCGACGGGACAGGGTCTCATTGAAGCTTTCTTT. Protein product: CASSLATGQGLIEAFF.

This chain uses TRBV7-2 with TRBJ2-1; D unresolved. Germline V CDR1 and CDR2: SGHTA, FQGNSA. The CDR3 consists of 14 residues. Deletions cut 1 base from V and 4 bases from J, with 8 bases between. Here the CDR3 reads CASSLDEEYNEQFF. The CDR3 nucleotides are TGTGCCAGCAGCTTAGATGAGGAGTACAATGAGCAGTTCTTC.

The chain is built from TRBV9 and TRBJ1-1, with TRBD1 matching over 7 bases. Germline assignment: CDR1 SGDLS and CDR2 YYNGEE. This CDR3 contains 12 residues. V lost 5 bases to trimming and J lost 9 bases; unmatched junction nucleotides: 7. CDR3 protein: CASSSWDSQAFF. In DNA, the CDR3 is TGTGCCAGCAGTTCTTGGGACAGCCAAGCTTTCTTT.

The chain carries TRBV6-5 and TRBJ2-3; tentative D call: TRBD2 (5 bases). The CDR3 spans 16 residues. CDR1 and CDR2 from the germline V gene are MNHEY and SVGAGI. Trimming removed 6 bases from V and 0 bases from J, with 16 bases in between. The CDR3 sequence is CASRYLTGSSTDTQYF. Written as DNA, the CDR3 is TGTGCCAGCAGATACCTTACGGGGAGTAGCACAGATACGCAGTATTTT.

V and J are TRBV25-1 and TRBJ2-5; D gene uncertain. The CDR3 is 11 amino acids. The germline V and J ends were trimmed by 2 bases and 11 bases, with 9 bases remaining between them. CDR1 and CDR2 (germline): MGHDK, SYGVNS. The CDR3 region has the DNA TGTGCCAGCAGTGAAACCCACGGGCAGTACTTC. Translated: CASSETHGQYF.

The CDR3 DNA follows: TGTGCCAGCAGCGTAGCTACAGGGATCGATACGCAGTATTTT. Its translation: CASSVATGIDTQYF. The chain has TRBV9 and TRBJ2-3; tentative D call: TRBD1 (6 bases). The CDR3 contains 14 residues. The ends were cut back, 0 bases at V and 6 bases at J, with 11 bases in the middle. The germline V gene has CDR1 SGDLS and CDR2 YYNGEE.

The DNA for the CDR3 is TGCAGCGTTGTTGGGCCCGGCTCCGGCTCCTACAATGAGCAGTACTTC. As protein: CSVVGPGSGSYNEQYF. The chain combines TRBV29-1 with TRBJ2-1, with D uncertain. The tail of the sequence fits TRBJ2-7 better, so the J call may be wrong. The CDR3 is made up of 16 amino acids. Germline CDR1 reads SQVTM; CDR2 reads ANQGSEA.

V gene TRBV20-1 combines with J gene TRBJ1-1; 8 positions match TRBD1. Germline trimming cut 0 bases from V and 3 bases from J; bases unmatched to any gene: 3. Germline CDR1 reads DFQATT; CDR2 reads SNEGSKA (reference sequence). CDR3 length: 14 amino acids. The CDR3 region is CSARDPDRDTEAFF. In DNA form, the CDR3 reads TGCAGTGCTAGAGACCCGGACAGGGACACTGAAGCTTTCTTT.

This chain links TRBV10-3 with TRBJ2-7; the D gene is possibly TRBD1 (6 bases). Per the germline V gene, CDR1 is ENHRY and CDR2 is SYGVKD. The CDR3 consists of 14 residues. Trimming took 10 bases from V and 0 from J, leaving 16 bases between them. The CDR3 nucleotides read TGTGCCAGCCGACAGGAGTTAAGCTCCTACGAGCAGTACTTC. It codes for CASRQELSSYEQYF.

This clonotype was detected only a few times. This chain uses TRBV6-2 or TRBV6-3 with TRBJ1-1; 8 bases map to TRBD1. Germline CDR1 is MNHEY and CDR2 is SVGEGT. The V segment lost 5 bases and the J segment 5 bases; nucleotides outside the gene matches: 10. The CDR3 totals 15 residues. CDR3 region: CASSQFGQGGTEAFF. CDR3 bases: TGTGCCAGCAGTCAATTCGGACAGGGAGGAACTGAAGCTTTCTTT.

This chain joins TRBV5-1 and TRBJ2-3, with a tentative D call TRBD2 (6 bases). Germline V CDR1 and CDR2: SGHRS, YFSETQ. The V end lost 7 bases, the J end lost 0 bases, and 15 bases lay between the germline ends. This CDR3 contains 15 residues. The CDR3 spells CASLASGLSTDTQYF. For the CDR3, the DNA is TGCGCCAGCCTAGCGAGCGGTCTGAGCACAGATACGCAGTATTTT. The variable domain in full, completed from reference TRBV5-1 and TRBJ2-3, reads KAGVTQTPRYLIKTRGQQVTLSCSPISGHRSVSWYQQTPGQGLQFLFEYFSETQRNKGNFPGRFSGRQFSNSRSEMNVSTLELGDSALYLCASLASGLSTDTQYFGPGTRLTVL.

The gene calls are TRBV3-1 and TRBJ1-1; 11 nucleotides agree with TRBD1. CDR1 is LGHDT, CDR2 YNNKEL, per germline (reference sequence). Trimming at V came to 6 bases and at J to 2 bases, leaving 5 bases not matched to a gene. This CDR3 is 15 amino acids long. In nucleotides, the CDR3 is TGTGCCAGCAGTCGGACAGGGGGCGGTAACACTGAAGCTTTCTTT. This translates into CASSRTGGGNTEAFF.

The table lists this clonotype with a few counts. The chain couples TRBV12-3 or TRBV12-4 to TRBJ2-5, with D perhaps TRBD1 (5 bases). Deletions cut 7 bases from V and 11 bases from J, with 20 bases between. The CDR3 runs to 13 residues. The CDR3 here is CASTLRAGPMQYF. CDR3 nucleotide sequence: TGTGCCAGCACCTTACGGGCAGGGCCTATGCAGTACTTC.

This clonotype was counted only a few times. The genes are TRBV6-2 or TRBV6-3 and TRBJ1-6; no firm D call. The germline V gene has CDR1 MNHEY and CDR2 SVGEGT. V lost 0 bases and J 10 bases, leaving 16 bases between the germline ends. CDR3 length: 16 residues. The CDR3 reads CASSYSKGIEGSPLHF. DNA for the CDR3: TGTGCCAGCAGTTACTCTAAAGGGATCGAGGGATCACCCCTCCACTTT.

The gene calls are TRBV5-1 and TRBJ1-1; D may be TRBD1 (5 bases). From germline, CDR1 is SGHRS and CDR2 YFSETQ. The CDR3 covers 14 residues. With 0 bases removed from V and 3 bases from J, the gap between germline ends came to 9 bases. CDR3 bases: TGCGCCAGCAGCTTGGAACTAGGGGACACTGAAGCTTTCTTT. Translation gives CASSLELGDTEAFF.

The V and J genes are TRBV4-1 and TRBJ2-7; D not certain. Germline CDR1 is MGHRA and CDR2 is YSYEKL. Trimming cost V 3 bases and J 0 bases, with 9 bases left between them. The CDR3 consists of 14 residues. DNA of the CDR3: TGCGCCAGCAGCCACGTGGCGGCCTCCTACGAGCAGTACTTC. This sequence encodes CASSHVAASYEQYF.

This chain connects TRBV6-8 to TRBJ2-3; 8 nucleotides match TRBD1. J gave up 5 bases and V 5 bases, and 9 bases lay outside the gene matches. The CDR3 extends over 15 amino acids. CDR1 is MNHGY and CDR2 is SAAAGT in the germline V gene. The CDR3 region has the DNA TGTGCCAGCAGTCCCCATCAGGGGGCAGGAGATACGCAGTATTTT. Translating gives CASSPHQGAGDTQYF.

V gene TRBV12-3 or TRBV12-4 combines with J gene TRBJ1-2; D might be TRBD1 (6 bases). The CDR3 runs 16 residues. Trimming stripped 6 bases from V and 4 bases from J, with 21 bases between. The CDR3 coding sequence is TGTGCCAGCAGCCTCAGGGGATTATTTAGTAGCTATGGCTACACCTTC. Its protein is CASSLRGLFSSYGYTF.

V gene TRBV29-1 combines with J gene TRBJ2-1; no reliable D call. The DNA end favors TRBJ2-7, so the J call may be wrong. Germline V gene lookup returns CDR1 SQVTM and CDR2 ANQGSEA. The CDR3 has 11 amino acids. CDR3 protein: CSVDNYNEQYF. The CDR3 DNA sequence: TGCAGCGTTGATAACTACAATGAGCAGTACTTC.

V usage is TRBV24-1 and J usage is TRBJ2-1, with D tentatively TRBD1 (5 bases). The germline V and J ends were trimmed by 4 bases and 5 bases, with 11 bases remaining between them. The CDR3 is 14 amino acids. Germline CDR1 and CDR2: KGHDR and SFDVKD. Here the CDR3 DNA reads TGTGCCACCAGTGACCCCGTAGGGGACAATGAGCAGTTCTTC. It yields the protein CATSDPVGDNEQFF.